This TCR beta chain originates from a study of T cell changes during pregnancy in multiple sclerosis. Assay: immunoSEQ multiplex PCR; the TCRdb copy retains only in-frame clones and omits some. This repertoire shows tens of thousands of clones, 91% found once; its top ten account for over 4.5%. This CDR3 is 14 amino acids long. The V and J ends lost 3 bases and 4 bases, in that order; junction bases with no gene match: 3. CDR1 PRHDT and CDR2 FYEKMQ come from the germline V gene (reference sequence). The sample in question was CD8+ T cells from peripheral blood mononuclear cells, obtained before pregnancy. The sequence came from a female donor with multiple sclerosis, enrolled in a pregnancy study. The chain has TRBV13 and TRBJ2-7; 10 bases agree with TRBD1. CDR3 nucleotides: TGTGCCAGCAGCTTCTCGGGACAGGGGTACGAGCAGTACTTC. It specifies CASSFSGQGYEQYF. Supplemented by reference TRBV13 and TRBJ2-7, the full variable domain reads AAGVIQSPRHLIKEKRETATLKCYPIPRHDTVYWYQQGPGQDPQFLISFYEKMQSDKGSIPDRFSAQQFSDYHSELNMSSLELGDSALYFCASSFSGQGYEQYFGPGTRLTVT.